The rows below give T cell receptor beta chains drawn from one sample of a study of blood T cell repertoires in COVID-19. The assay was immunoSEQ multiplex PCR, and TCRdb's table has in-frame clones only and misses some. The sample lists about 220,000 clones; 82% were seen once. The sample consisted of peripheral blood. These receptors all come from a woman in her sixties or seventies with COVID-19, enrolled during active disease. CDR3s include the opening cysteine and the closing phenylalanine or tryptophan. The D gene is left open where the match is weak. The listing skips clone size in some rows; elsewhere it reads once, few, many or a size class.

.,TRBV30,.,TRBJ2-6,CASGVSGANVLTF,TGTGCCTCAGGGGTCTCTGGGGCCAACGTCCTGACTTTC
.,TRBV7-2,TRBD1,TRBJ1-5,CASSSADRGGNQPQHF,TGTGCCAGCAGCTCCGCTGACAGGGGGGGGAATCAGCCCCAGCATTTT
many,TRBV7-2,.,TRBJ2-7,CATRVLTSEQYF,TGTGCCACCCGGGTCCTCACCAGCGAGCAGTACTTC
.,TRBV7-9,.,TRBJ1-5,CASSLETGSNQPQHF,TGTGCCAGCAGCTTAGAAACAGGGAGCAATCAGCCCCAGCATTTT
.,TRBV18,.,TRBJ2-2,CASSPDRRGANTGELFF,TGTGCCAGCTCTCCCGACCGACGGGGAGCGAACACCGGGGAGCTGTTTTTT
.,TRBV6-5,TRBD2,TRBJ2-7,CASSPWGTSGYEQYF,TGTGCCAGCAGTCCCTGGGGGACTAGCGGCTACGAGCAGTACTTC
many,TRBV28,TRBD1,TRBJ1-1,CASSLRTGDREAFF,TGTGCCAGCAGTTTGAGGACAGGTGATCGTGAAGCTTTCTTT
.,TRBV4-1,TRBD1,TRBJ1-2,CASSQGQGYGYTF,TGCGCCAGCAGCCAAGGACAGGGGTATGGCTACACCTTC
.,TRBV6-2/TRBV6-3,.,TRBJ2-7,CASSYRDRNYEQYF,TGTGCCAGCAGTTACCGGGATAGGAACTACGAGCAGTACTTC
.,TRBV5-6,.,TRBJ1-1,CASSLRVLLNTEAFF,TGTGCCAGCAGCTTACGAGTTCTTTTGAACACTGAAGCTTTCTTT
.,TRBV18,.,TRBJ1-6,CASSLNIQADNSPLHF,TGTGCCAGCTCTCTTAATATCCAGGCTGATAATTCACCCCTCCACTTT
.,TRBV28,TRBD1,TRBJ2-7,CASSSLPDRVWYEQYF,TGTGCCAGCAGTTCTCTCCCCGACAGGGTTTGGTACGAGCAGTACTTC
once,TRBV7-9,TRBD1,TRBJ1-1,CASSPDREEAFF,TGTGCCAGCAGTCCCGACAGGGAAGAAGCTTTCTTT
.,TRBV27,.,TRBJ2-7,CASKLRPRGNSYEQYF,TGTGCCAGCAAGTTGCGACCTAGAGGGAACTCCTACGAGCAGTACTTC
.,TRBV20-1,TRBD1,TRBJ1-1,CSASDRARNTEAFF,TGCAGTGCTAGTGACAGGGCGAGGAACACTGAAGCTTTCTTT
few,TRBV10-1,TRBD2,TRBJ2-3,CASSEGLAGVTDTQYF,TGCGCCAGCAGCGAGGGACTAGCGGGAGTAACAGATACGCAGTATTTT
.,TRBV3-1/TRBV3-2,.,TRBJ2-2,CATHQDGRGSGELFF,TGTGCCACCCACCAAGATGGTCGGGGTTCCGGGGAGCTGTTTTTT
once,TRBV3-1/TRBV3-2,.,TRBJ1-5,CASSQRESNQPQHF,TGTGCCAGCAGCCAAAGAGAGAGCAATCAGCCCCAGCATTTT
.,TRBV3-1/TRBV3-2,.,TRBJ1-6,CAILGSQGQRGWNSPLHF,TGTGCCATCTTGGGATCTCAAGGTCAAAGGGGGTGGAATTCACCCCTCCACTTT
.,TRBV4-3,TRBD2,TRBJ2-3,CASSQDVGLAGIDTQYF,TGCGCCAGCAGCCAAGATGTGGGGCTAGCGGGAATAGATACGCAGTATTTT
.,TRBV2,.,TRBJ1-5,CASSGDNQPQHF,TGTGCCAGTTCAGGGGACAATCAGCCCCAGCATTTT
.,TRBV10-3,.,TRBJ1-1,CAISESGGTEAFF,TGTGCCATCAGTGAGTCAGGGGGCACTGAAGCTTTCTTT